Listed below are T cell receptor beta chains from one sample, sequenced in a study of a mutant IDH1 vaccine in newly diagnosed glioma. Assay: immunoSEQ multiplex PCR; the TCRdb copy retains only in-frame clones and omits some. The table has about 92,000 clones, around 77% seen once. The material was PBMCs, obtained from a glioma patient treated with radiotherapy, temozolomide or both. Receptor source: a man aged 35-49 years with glioma. The CDR3 runs from the conserved cysteine through the conserved F or W. The D gene is left open where the match is weak. The size field is filled for only some rows; it gives once, few, many or a size class.

clone size,D gene,CDR3 length,J gene,V gene,CDR3 protein,CDR3 DNA
-,-,15,TRBJ1-1,TRBV19,CASSKTAIWNTEAFF,TGTGCCAGTAGCAAAACGGCCATTTGGAACACTGAAGCTTTCTTT
-,TRBD1,16,TRBJ1-5,TRBV19,CASSALGTGHNQPQHF,TGTGCCAGTAGTGCCCTCGGGACAGGCCACAATCAGCCCCAGCATTTT
once,-,12,TRBJ2-7,TRBV6-5,CASSYRGREQYF,TGTGCCAGCAGTTACAGAGGGCGCGAGCAGTACTTC
-,-,15,TRBJ1-5,TRBV6-5,CASSAGGEGNQPQHF,TGTGCCAGCAGTGCAGGCGGGGAAGGCAATCAGCCCCAGCATTTT
few,TRBD1,15,TRBJ1-2,TRBV18,CASSPSGGADYGYTF,TGTGCCAGCTCACCTTCAGGGGGCGCGGACTATGGCTACACCTTC
-,-,13,TRBJ2-7,TRBV6-5,CASSYRVSYEQYF,TGTGCCAGCAGTTACCGTGTTTCCTACGAGCAGTACTTC
-,-,13,TRBJ2-3,TRBV30,CALWGAITDTQYF,TGTGCCCTTTGGGGGGCGATTACAGATACGCAGTATTTT
once,-,14,TRBJ1-2,TRBV5-1,CASSLNRDNYGYTF,TGCGCCAGCAGCTTGAACAGGGATAACTATGGCTACACCTTC
-,-,16,TRBJ2-7,TRBV19,CASSIDGGEISYEQYF,TGTGCCAGTAGTATAGACGGGGGAGAAATCTCCTACGAGCAGTACTTC
-,TRBD1,15,TRBJ1-5,TRBV7-9,CASSQGTGANQPQHF,TGTGCCAGCAGCCAGGGGACAGGGGCCAATCAGCCCCAGCATTTT
-,-,15,TRBJ1-5,TRBV6-1,CASSQQGRSNQPQHF,TGTGCCAGCAGTCAACAGGGTAGGAGCAATCAGCCCCAGCATTTT
few,-,15,TRBJ2-3,TRBV5-6,CASSLEGPSTDTQYF,TGTGCCAGCAGCTTGGAGGGGCCAAGCACAGATACGCAGTATTTT
-,-,17,TRBJ2-2,TRBV5-6,CASSSTGLRTANGELFF,TGTGCCAGCAGCTCAACAGGGTTGAGGACGGCTAACGGGGAGCTGTTTTTT
once,-,17,TRBJ1-5,TRBV27,CASSPYGGLGSNQPQHF,TGTGCCAGCAGTCCATACGGAGGCCTAGGGAGCAATCAGCCCCAGCATTTT
-,-,13,TRBJ1-2,TRBV4-1,CASSQDLPYGYTF,TGCGCCAGCAGCCAAGATCTACCCTATGGCTACACCTTC
-,-,15,TRBJ1-1,TRBV10-3,CAISDSGLENTEAFF,TGTGCCATCAGTGATAGTGGCCTTGAGAACACTGAAGCTTTCTTT
-,-,12,TRBJ1-2,TRBV7-8,CASSLGGFGYTF,TGTGCCAGCAGCTTAGGAGGTTTTGGCTACACCTTC
-,-,14,TRBJ1-3,TRBV9,CASTAGGQGNTIYF,TGTGCCAGCACCGCCGGAGGACAGGGAAACACCATATATTTT
-,TRBD2,13,TRBJ2-7,TRBV12-5,CASSPGLGGEQYF,TGTGCTAGTTCCCCGGGACTCGGGGGGGAGCAGTACTTC
-,TRBD2,14,TRBJ2-7,TRBV11-2,CASSFGLVSYEQYF,TGTGCCAGCAGCTTCGGACTAGTCTCCTACGAGCAGTACTTC
-,-,13,TRBJ1-1,TRBV27,CASSLDPDTEAFF,TGTGCCAGCAGTCTCGATCCCGACACTGAAGCTTTCTTT
-,-,20,TRBJ1-5,TRBV4-1,CASSQEEARGPRSSNQPQHF,TGCGCCAGCAGCCAAGAGGAAGCCAGGGGCCCCCGTTCGAGCAATCAGCCCCAGCATTTT
-,TRBD1,14,TRBJ2-1,TRBV5-6,CASSLVGTVGEQFF,TGTGCCAGCAGCTTGGTAGGGACAGTGGGAGAGCAGTTCTTC
-,-,16,TRBJ1-2,TRBV21-1,CASSKVSHSSENSYTF,TGTGCCAGCAGCAAAGTGTCCCACAGCTCGGAGAATAGCTACACCTTC
-,-,14,TRBJ2-2,TRBV27,CASSSSMGHRELFF,TGTGCCAGCAGTTCCTCGATGGGTCACCGGGAGCTGTTTTTT
-,-,15,TRBJ2-3,TRBV2,CASSDGGGGTDTQYF,TGTGCCAGCAGTGATGGAGGGGGGGGCACAGATACGCAGTATTTT
-,TRBD1,14,TRBJ2-7,TRBV25-1,CASRDRGSTYEQYF,TGTGCCAGCAGGGACAGGGGATCCACCTACGAGCAGTACTTC
-,TRBD2,17,TRBJ2-1,TRBV27,CASSSDGGGDKYNEQFF,TGTGCCAGCAGTTCGGACGGCGGGGGGGATAAATACAATGAGCAGTTCTTC
-,TRBD2,18,TRBJ2-1,TRBV10-1,CASSLRLADDSSYNEQFF,TGCGCCAGCAGTCTTAGACTAGCGGATGACAGCTCCTACAATGAGCAGTTCTTC
-,TRBD2,18,TRBJ2-5,TRBV19,CASSVGLAGGPVMETQYF,TGTGCCAGTAGTGTGGGACTAGCGGGGGGGCCCGTAATGGAGACCCAGTACTTC
-,-,15,TRBJ2-3,TRBV7-2,CASSLAVSPGDTQYF,TGTGCCAGCAGCTTAGCAGTCTCCCCAGGGGATACGCAGTATTTT
-,-,14,TRBJ1-1,TRBV7-2,CASSYLGGLNEAFF,TGTGCCAGCAGCTACCTGGGGGGGCTGAATGAAGCTTTCTTT